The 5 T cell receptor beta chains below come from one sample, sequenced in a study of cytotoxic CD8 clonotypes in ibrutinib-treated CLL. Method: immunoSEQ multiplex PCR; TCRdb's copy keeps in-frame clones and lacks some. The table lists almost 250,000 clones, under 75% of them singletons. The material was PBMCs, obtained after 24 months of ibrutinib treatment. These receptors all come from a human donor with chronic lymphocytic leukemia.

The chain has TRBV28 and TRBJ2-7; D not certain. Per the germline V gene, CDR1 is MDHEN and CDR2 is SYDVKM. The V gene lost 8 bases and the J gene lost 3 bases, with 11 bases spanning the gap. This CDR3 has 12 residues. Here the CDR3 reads CASLSLNYEQYF. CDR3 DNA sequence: TGTGCCAGCCTGAGCCTGAACTACGAGCAGTACTTC.

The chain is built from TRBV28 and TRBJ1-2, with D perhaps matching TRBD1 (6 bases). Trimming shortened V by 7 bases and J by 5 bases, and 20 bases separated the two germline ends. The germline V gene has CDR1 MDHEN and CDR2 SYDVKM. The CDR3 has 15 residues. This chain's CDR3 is CASTNAGAQGYGYTF. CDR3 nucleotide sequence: TGTGCCAGCACCAACGCGGGGGCCCAGGGGTATGGCTACACCTTC.

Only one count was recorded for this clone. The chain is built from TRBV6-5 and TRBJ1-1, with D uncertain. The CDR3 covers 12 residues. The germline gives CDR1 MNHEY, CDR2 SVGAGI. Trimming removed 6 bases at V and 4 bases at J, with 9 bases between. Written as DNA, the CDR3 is TGTGCCAGCAGCAACCTCCCCACTGAAGCTTTCTTT. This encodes CASSNLPTEAFF.

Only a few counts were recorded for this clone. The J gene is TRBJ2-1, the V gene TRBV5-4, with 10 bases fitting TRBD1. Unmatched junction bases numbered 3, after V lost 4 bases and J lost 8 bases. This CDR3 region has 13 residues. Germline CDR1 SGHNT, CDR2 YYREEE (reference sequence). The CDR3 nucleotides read TGTGCCAGCAGCGTTGGGACAGGGGATGAGCAGTTCTTC. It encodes CASSVGTGDEQFF.

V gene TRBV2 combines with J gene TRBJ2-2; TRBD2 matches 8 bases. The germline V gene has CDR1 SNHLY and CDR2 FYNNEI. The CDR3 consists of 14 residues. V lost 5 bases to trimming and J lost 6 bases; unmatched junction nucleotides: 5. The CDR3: CASSPAGEPGELFF. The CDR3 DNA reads TGTGCCAGCAGTCCAGCGGGAGAGCCCGGGGAGCTGTTTTTT.